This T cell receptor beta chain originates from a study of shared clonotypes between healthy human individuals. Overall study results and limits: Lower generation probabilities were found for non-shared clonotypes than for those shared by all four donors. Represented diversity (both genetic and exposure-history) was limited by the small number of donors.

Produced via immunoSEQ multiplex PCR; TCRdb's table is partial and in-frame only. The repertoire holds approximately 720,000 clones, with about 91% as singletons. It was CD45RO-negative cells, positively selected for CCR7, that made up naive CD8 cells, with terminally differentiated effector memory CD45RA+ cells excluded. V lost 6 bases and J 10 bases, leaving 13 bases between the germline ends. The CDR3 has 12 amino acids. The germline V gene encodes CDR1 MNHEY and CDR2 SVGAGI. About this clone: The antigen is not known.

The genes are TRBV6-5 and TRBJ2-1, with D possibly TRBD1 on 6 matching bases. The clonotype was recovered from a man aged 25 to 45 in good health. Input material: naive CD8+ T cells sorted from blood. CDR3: CASRRRTAEQFF. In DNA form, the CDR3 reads TGTGCCAGCAGACGAAGGACAGCGGAGCAGTTCTTC.